This T cell receptor (beta chain) is from a study of T cells in Graves' hyperthyroidism and ophthalmopathy (dated by TCRdb to about 2019). A note on the overall study: Peripheral blood was collected at initial diagnosis, before any treatment. A discovery cohort of about a hundred patients, 43 with Graves' ophthalmopathy and about 58 with stable Graves' hyperthyroidism, was used to find distinguishing TCR V-J signatures. An independent validation cohort of around 19 hyperthyroidism patients and more than 15 patients who later progressed to ophthalmopathy tested prospective prediction of ophthalmopathy. The 80 to 100 discovery patients were randomly divided into training and test sets at a 7:3 ratio. Thyroid tissue and blood T-cell repertoires from six Graves' hyperthyroidism patients were also compared in the study. Once sampling was done, hyperthyroidism patients were given methimazole at a starting dose of 30 mg daily, whereas ophthalmopathy patients were given high-dose intravenous methylprednisolone. The paper reports TCR Vbeta CDR3 sequencing of 135 peripheral blood samples: 40 or so ophthalmopathy, approximately 74 hyperthyroidism and some 17 progressor patients. Findings and caveats that apply to the study as a whole: Blood samples also contained most of the expanded thyroid clonotypes (frequency above 0.001), which suggests that blood repertoires may reflect thyroid immune responses. Ophthalmopathy was separated from stable hyperthyroidism by a 13 V-J signature model, with 85% to 90% sensitivity and approximately 84% specificity obtained in cross-validation and 80%/75% obtained in testing. In validation, the model predicted progression to ophthalmopathy a median of roughly 6.5 months before onset, with roughly 70% sensitivity and about 72% specificity. No statistical method was used to fix the sample size in advance, and group allocation was not hidden from the investigators.

Relative to germline, V is 4 bases shorter and J is 6 bases shorter, with 13 bases between their ends. The CDR3, from cysteine to phenylalanine, totals 14 residues. CDR3 DNA only is kept here, 42 bases in frame from base 1. Based on the germline V gene, the CDR1 and CDR2 sequences are MDHEN and SYDVKM. Amplification of TCR beta CDR3 regions was carried out from RNA transcripts. For the first round of RT-PCR on the TCR CDR3, the HTBI primer set was used together with the Qiagen OneStep RT-PCR kit. A second multiplex PCR round built the libraries, followed by size selection and purification. Libraries were sequenced paired-end with 100 bp reads on an Illumina HiSeq2000. Per the original workflow: SOAPnuke was used to process the raw data, removing reads that contained adapters or uncalled bases, had a mean Phred below 15, or lacked an exact match to the constant primer or identifier. High-quality paired reads were merged with COPE v1.2.5, and unique nucleotide sequences were defined as clonotypes. MiTCR v1.1 was used to align the clonotypes against IMGT TRBV, TRBD and TRBJ reference segments. The analysis was restricted to V-J combinations with a frequency above 0.0001, which together covered 99% to 99.2% of the repertoires. The TCS score was defined as the ratio of F50 (clonal expansion) to E x V (chaos), calculated using BLOSUM62-based TCRdist between CDR3 peptides within each V-J. Welch's t-statistics and random forest reduced fewer than 550 V-J features to about 13, which were used in a naive Bayes classifier (R e1071). Using fastp at Q25 and MiXCR, TCRdb reprocessed the public reads and kept productive beta chains. Rows are combined by CDR3 protein, so each entry shows the most common genes and DNA. The V and J calls, along with clone size, are taken from TCRdb and not from the paper's own processing. In this sample the table shows approximately 590,000 distinct CDR3 sequences, roughly 14% of which occur a single time. The leading ten clones occupy under 8% of the sample.

There are a few counts of this clonotype. Its antigen target is currently unknown. No base qualities exist here, and no much larger clone lies one base off it. Stable Graves' hyperthyroidism was defined as the absence of progression to ophthalmopathy over 18 months of follow-up. Hyperthyroidism patients were newly diagnosed, with disease duration under 2 months, and aged 18 to 65 years. Any patient with an uncontrolled infection, another autoimmune disease, pregnancy or lactation was excluded. Diagnoses were established on the basis of clinical symptoms, serum thyroxine and TRAb, thyroid ultrasound, and orbital computed tomography. PBMCs were isolated from 10 ml of fresh peripheral blood by Ficoll-Paque density gradient centrifugation. Trizol reagent was used to extract total RNA, and RNA quality was then checked on an Agilent 2100 Bioanalyzer.

Source material: blood. This sequence was found in a woman aged 25-40 years with Graves' hyperthyroidism. The V and J genes are TRBV28 and TRBJ1-5, and possibly TRBD1, on 5 matching bases. In nucleotides, the sequence is TGTGCCAGCAGTTCCCGACAGAAAGGTCAGCCCCAGCATTTT. Its amino acids are CASSSRQKGQPQHF.